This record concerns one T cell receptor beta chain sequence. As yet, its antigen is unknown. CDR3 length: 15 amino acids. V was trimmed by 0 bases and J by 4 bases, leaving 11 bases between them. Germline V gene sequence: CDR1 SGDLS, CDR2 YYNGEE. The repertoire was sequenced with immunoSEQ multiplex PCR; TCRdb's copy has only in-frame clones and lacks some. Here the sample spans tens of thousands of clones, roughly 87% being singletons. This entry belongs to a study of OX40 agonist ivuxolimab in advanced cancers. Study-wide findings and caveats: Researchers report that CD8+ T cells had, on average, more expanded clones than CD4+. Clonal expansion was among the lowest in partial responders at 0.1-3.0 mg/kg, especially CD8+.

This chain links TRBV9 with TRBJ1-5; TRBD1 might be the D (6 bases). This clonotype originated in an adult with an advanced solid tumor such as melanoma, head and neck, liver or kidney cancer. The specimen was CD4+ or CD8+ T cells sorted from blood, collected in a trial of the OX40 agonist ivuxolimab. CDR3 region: CASSVGGGGNQPQHF. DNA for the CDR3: TGTGCCAGCAGCGTAGGGGGAGGGGGAAATCAGCCCCAGCATTTT.